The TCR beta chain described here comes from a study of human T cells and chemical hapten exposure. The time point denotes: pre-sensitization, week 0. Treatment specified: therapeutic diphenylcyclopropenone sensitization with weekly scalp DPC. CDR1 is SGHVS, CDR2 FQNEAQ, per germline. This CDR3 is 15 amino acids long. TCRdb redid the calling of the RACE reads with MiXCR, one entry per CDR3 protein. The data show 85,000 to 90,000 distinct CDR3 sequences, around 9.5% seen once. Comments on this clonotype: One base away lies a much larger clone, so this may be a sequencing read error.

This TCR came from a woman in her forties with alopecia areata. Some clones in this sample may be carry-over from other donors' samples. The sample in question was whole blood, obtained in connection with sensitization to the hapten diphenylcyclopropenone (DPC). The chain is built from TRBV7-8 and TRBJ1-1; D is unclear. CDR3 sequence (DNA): TGTACCAGCAGCTTAGTCGCGCGGGCGGGCACTGAAGCTTTCTTT. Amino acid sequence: CTSSLVARAGTEAFF.